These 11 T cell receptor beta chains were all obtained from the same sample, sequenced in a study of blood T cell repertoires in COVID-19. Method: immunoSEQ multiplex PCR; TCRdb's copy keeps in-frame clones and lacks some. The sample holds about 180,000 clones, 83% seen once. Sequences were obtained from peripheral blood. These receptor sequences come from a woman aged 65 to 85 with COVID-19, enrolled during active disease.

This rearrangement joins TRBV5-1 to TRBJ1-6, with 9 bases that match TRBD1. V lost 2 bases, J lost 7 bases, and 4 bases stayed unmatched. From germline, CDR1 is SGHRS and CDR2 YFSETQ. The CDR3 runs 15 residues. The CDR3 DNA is TGCGCCAGCAGCTTTCGGACAGGGGAAAATTCACCCCTCCACTTT. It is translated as CASSFRTGENSPLHF.

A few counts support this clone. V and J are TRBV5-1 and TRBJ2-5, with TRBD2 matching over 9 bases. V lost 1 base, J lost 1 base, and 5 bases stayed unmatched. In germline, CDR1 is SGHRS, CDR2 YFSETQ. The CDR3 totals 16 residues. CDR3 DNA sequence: TGCGCCAGCAGCTTGTCGACTAGCGGACTCCAAGAGACCCAGTACTTC. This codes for CASSLSTSGLQETQYF.

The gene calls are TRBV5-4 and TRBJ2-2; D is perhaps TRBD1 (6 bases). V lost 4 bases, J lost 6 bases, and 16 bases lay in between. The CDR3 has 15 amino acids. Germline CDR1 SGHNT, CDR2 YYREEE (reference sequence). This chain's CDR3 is CASSADSRKAGELFF. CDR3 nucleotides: TGTGCCAGCAGCGCGGACAGTCGAAAGGCCGGGGAGCTGTTTTTT.

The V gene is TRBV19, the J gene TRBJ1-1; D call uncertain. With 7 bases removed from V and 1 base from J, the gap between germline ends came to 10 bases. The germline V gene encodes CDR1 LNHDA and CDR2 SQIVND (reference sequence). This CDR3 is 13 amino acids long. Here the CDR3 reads CASTWAANTEAFF. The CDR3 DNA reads TGTGCCAGTACCTGGGCAGCGAACACTGAAGCTTTCTTT.

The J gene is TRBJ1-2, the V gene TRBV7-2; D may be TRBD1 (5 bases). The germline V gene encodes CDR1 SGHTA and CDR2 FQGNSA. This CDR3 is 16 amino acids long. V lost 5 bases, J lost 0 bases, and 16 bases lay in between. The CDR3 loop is CASSPPRGESNYGYTF. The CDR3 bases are TGTGCCAGCAGCCCGCCCCGGGGGGAATCTAACTATGGCTACACCTTC.

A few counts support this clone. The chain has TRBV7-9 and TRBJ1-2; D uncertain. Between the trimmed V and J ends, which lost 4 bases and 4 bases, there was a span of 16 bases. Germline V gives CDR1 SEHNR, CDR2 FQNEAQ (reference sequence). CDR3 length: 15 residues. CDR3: CASSSGRGKGYGYTF. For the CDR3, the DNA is TGTGCCAGCAGCTCCGGACGAGGGAAGGGCTATGGCTACACCTTC.

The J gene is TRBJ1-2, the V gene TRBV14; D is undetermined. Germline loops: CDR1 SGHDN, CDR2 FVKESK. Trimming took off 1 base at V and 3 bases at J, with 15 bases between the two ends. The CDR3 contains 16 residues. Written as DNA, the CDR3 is TGTGCCAGCAGCCAAGTTTATAGGGAGGGCCACTATGGCTACACCTTC. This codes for CASSQVYREGHYGYTF.

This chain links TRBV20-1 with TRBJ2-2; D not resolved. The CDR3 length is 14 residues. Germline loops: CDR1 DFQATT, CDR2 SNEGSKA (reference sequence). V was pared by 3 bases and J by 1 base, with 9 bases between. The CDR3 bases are TGCAGTGCTAGTCCAGATCTGAACACCGGGGAGCTGTTTTTT. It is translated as CSASPDLNTGELFF.

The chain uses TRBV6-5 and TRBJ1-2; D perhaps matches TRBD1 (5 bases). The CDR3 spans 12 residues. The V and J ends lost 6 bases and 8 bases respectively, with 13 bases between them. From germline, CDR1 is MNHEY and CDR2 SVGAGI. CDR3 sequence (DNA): TGTGCCAGCAGCCGCAGGGTGGGCGGCTACACCTTC. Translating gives CASSRRVGGYTF.

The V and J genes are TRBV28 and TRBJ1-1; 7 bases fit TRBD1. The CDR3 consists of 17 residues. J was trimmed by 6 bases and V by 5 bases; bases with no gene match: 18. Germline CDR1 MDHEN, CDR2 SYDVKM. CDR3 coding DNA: TGTGCCAGCAGTCCCAACCCACGGACAGGTAGAATACCTGAAGCTTTCTTT. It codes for CASSPNPRTGRIPEAFF.

CDR3 in DNA: TGCAGCGTGATACCGGGACTAGCGGGATCTTACGAGCAGTACTTC. Protein product: CSVIPGLAGSYEQYF. This chain connects TRBV29-1 to TRBJ2-7, with 13 bases identical to TRBD2. Unmatched junction bases numbered 9, after V lost 6 bases and J lost 4 bases. CDR1 is SQVTM, CDR2 ANQGSEA, per germline. The CDR3 extends over 15 amino acids.